The 3 T cell receptor beta chains below were found in one sample sequenced in a study of blood T cells in healthy people across ages. It was with a sample-barcoded 5' primer and a J-beta primer mix that a second PCR of about 6 to 12 cycles was run. TCRdb reprocessed the 5' RACE reads with MiXCR, giving one entry per CDR3 protein. This table holds 1,500,000 or so distinct CDR3 sequences, roughly 43% found once. Sequencing was carried out using blood. Receptor source: a woman under 30 in good health.

The rearrangement joins TRBV12-3 or TRBV12-4 to TRBJ1-4; the D is unclear. The CDR3 loop spans 16 amino acids. V was shortened by 3 bases and J by 4 bases, with 15 bases between the two germline ends. CDR3 DNA sequence: TGTGCCAGCAGTTTCGGCCAGAGGCTTGGTAATGAAAAACTGTTTTTT. It specifies CASSFGQRLGNEKLFF.

The gene calls are TRBV20-1 and TRBJ2-7; D is perhaps TRBD2 (5 bases). Trimming took 3 bases from V and 0 from J, leaving 9 bases between them. This CDR3 is built from 13 residues. Germline lookup yields CDR1 DFQATT and CDR2 SNEGSKA (reference sequence). The CDR3 DNA is TGCAGTGCTAGGGACTCCCCCTCCTACGAGCAGTACTTC. Translating gives CSARDSPSYEQYF.

CDR3 sequence: CASSGQGPGNTIYF. DNA for the CDR3: TGTGCCAGCAGCGGACAGGGCCCCGGAAACACCATATATTTT. The rearrangement links TRBV9 to TRBJ1-3, with 7 bases fitting TRBD1. Per the germline V gene, CDR1 is SGDLS and CDR2 is YYNGEE. V shed 3 bases, J shed 4 bases, and the junction held 4 bases outside the gene matches. This CDR3 has 14 amino acids.